The clone carrying this TCR beta chain was counted only a few times. The record originates from a study of shared clonotypes between healthy human individuals. CDR1 is MNHNS, CDR2 SASEGT, per germline. V was clipped by 7 bases and J by 8 bases, with 18 bases between them. The CDR3 covers 14 residues. TCRdb's table, derived via immunoSEQ multiplex PCR, lists solely in-frame clones and lacks some. The sample lists 450,000 to 650,000 clones; around 80% were seen once. The healthy adult donors were HIV-negative and reported no recent acute infections or vaccinations. Caucasian adults living in Nashville, Tennessee, provided all samples.

The V call is TRBV6-1, the J call TRBJ2-1; tentatively, D is TRBD1 (5 bases). This clonotype was sampled from a woman in her 40s in good health. Some clones in this sample may be carry-over from other donors' samples. The source material was PBMCs. CDR3 sequence: CASKNLQVGDEQFF. The CDR3 DNA reads as TGTGCCAGCAAAAACCTACAGGTGGGCGATGAGCAGTTCTTC.